The 21 T cell receptor beta chains below come from one sample, sequenced in a study of neurological immune-mediated disorders. In TCRdb, the 5' RACE reads were re-called with MiXCR into one record per CDR3 protein. This table has some 65,000 distinct CDR3 sequences, around 4% appearing once. Specimen: PBMCs. These receptors were taken from a man aged 50-60 years with multiple sclerosis.

The sample holds many counts of this clonotype. The gene calls are TRBV2 and TRBJ2-7; D not certain. Germline V gene data show CDR1 as SNHLY and CDR2 as FYNNEI. The V and J ends lost 6 bases and 4 bases respectively, with 10 bases between them. The CDR3 runs 12 residues. As DNA, the CDR3 is TGTGCCAGCAGCCAGAACATATACGAGCAGTACGTC. Protein product: CASSQNIYEQYV.

This clonotype was observed at least ten times. This chain connects TRBV9 to TRBJ2-3; 8 bases match TRBD1. Germline CDR1 SGDLS, CDR2 YYNGEE. J gave up 6 bases and V 0 bases, and 9 bases lay outside the gene matches. This CDR3 comprises 16 residues. The CDR3 is CASSVATTGERDTQYF. For the CDR3, the DNA is TGTGCCAGCAGCGTAGCTACGACAGGGGAGAGGGATACGCAGTATTTT.

This clonotype was picked up many times. The chain combines TRBV4-1 with TRBJ1-4; 7 nucleotides match TRBD1. The germline gives CDR1 MGHRA, CDR2 YSYEKL. This CDR3 has 12 amino acids. Trimming cost V 3 bases and J 11 bases; bases outside gene matches: 3. DNA for the CDR3: TGCGCCAGCAGCCAGATACAGGGGAAACTGTTTTTT. Its protein product is CASSQIQGKLFF.

Many counts were recorded for this clonotype. The chain joins TRBV12-3 or TRBV12-4 to TRBJ2-1, with TRBD2 matching over 13 bases. Unmatched junction bases numbered 3, after V lost 0 bases and J lost 7 bases. CDR3 size: 16 residues. CDR3 in DNA: TGTGCCAGCAGTTTAGCGCCGGGACTAGCGGGAAATGAGCAGTTCTTC. The encoded protein is CASSLAPGLAGNEQFF.

This clonotype occurred a few times. The rearrangement joins TRBV20-1 to TRBJ1-1; TRBD1 aligns across 8 bases. Germline-derived CDR1 and CDR2 are DFQATT and SNEGSKA (reference sequence). The CDR3 extends over 15 amino acids. The V segment lost 0 bases and the J segment 2 bases; nucleotides outside the gene matches: 5. The CDR3 here is CSARDLPGGNTEAFF. CDR3 nucleotide sequence: TGCAGTGCTAGAGATCTACCAGGGGGCAACACTGAAGCTTTCTTT.

This clonotype was found many times. This CDR3 reads CASSPGLARVSDTQYF. CDR3 DNA: TGCGCCAGCAGCCCCGGACTAGCCAGGGTCTCAGATACGCAGTATTTT. The chain uses TRBV5-1 and TRBJ2-3; 8 nucleotides agree with TRBD2. After removal of 4 bases from V and 4 bases from J, the junction contained 11 bases not matched to a gene. This CDR3 is built from 16 residues. Germline CDR1 is SGHRS and CDR2 is YFSETQ.

At least ten counts were recorded for this clonotype. The chain couples TRBV11-2 to TRBJ2-2; the D is unclear. V shed 1 base and J shed 2 bases, with 8 bases lying between them. This CDR3 is 15 amino acids long. Germline-derived CDR1 and CDR2 are SGHAT and FQNNGV. Here the CDR3 reads CASSLAAGNTGELFF. The CDR3 nucleotides read TGTGCCAGCAGCTTAGCGGCAGGCAACACCGGGGAGCTGTTTTTT.

CDR3 sequence (DNA): TGTGCCAGCAGCTTAGCGGGCAGGGTTGGCACTGAAGCTTTCTTT. Translation gives CASSLAGRVGTEAFF. The chain links TRBV7-2 to TRBJ1-1; D is perhaps TRBD1 (5 bases). The V end was cut by 0 bases, the J end by 4 bases, with 12 bases between. Germline V gives CDR1 SGHTA, CDR2 FQGNSA. This CDR3 contains 15 residues.

V and J are TRBV7-6 and TRBJ1-2; D gene ambiguous. Trimming pared 5 bases from V and 2 bases from J, leaving 9 bases between. From germline, CDR1 is SGHVS and CDR2 FNYEAQ. This CDR3 contains 13 residues. CDR3: CASSRERNYGYTF. The CDR3 DNA is TGTGCCAGCAGCAGGGAAAGGAACTATGGCTACACCTTC. The entire variable domain, with the rest obtained from reference TRBV7-6 and TRBJ1-2, is as follows: GAGVSQSPRYKVTKRGQDVALRCDPISGHVSLYWYRQALGQGPEFLTYFNYEAQQDKSGLPNDRFSAERPEGSISTLTIQRTEQRDSAMYRCASSRERNYGYTFGSGTRLTVV.

This clonotype was counted at least ten times. This chain uses TRBV11-2 with TRBJ2-7; 11 nucleotides agree with TRBD2. The CDR3 is 15 amino acids. Trimming removed 8 bases from V and 3 bases from J; junction bases left unmatched: 9. Germline CDR1 SGHAT, CDR2 FQNNGV. The CDR3 is CASSRFSGGVYEQYF. The DNA for the CDR3 is TGTGCCAGCTCCAGATTTAGCGGGGGGGTCTACGAGCAGTACTTC.

The CDR3 region is CATSVAGGGDTQYF. As DNA, the CDR3 is TGTGCCACCAGTGTTGCGGGGGGCGGGGATACGCAGTATTTT. The chain joins TRBV24-1 to TRBJ2-3; 8 nucleotides line up with TRBD2. The germline V gene has CDR1 KGHDR and CDR2 SFDVKD. The CDR3 is 14 residues long. After removal of 5 bases from V and 6 bases from J, the junction contained 6 bases not matched to a gene.

This rearrangement joins TRBV11-3 to TRBJ2-1; D remains unclear. CDR1 and CDR2 from the germline V gene are SGHNT and YENEEA. This CDR3 is built from 14 residues. V lost 0 bases, J lost 5 bases, and 8 bases lay in between. The DNA of the CDR3 is TGTGCCAGCAGCTTAGAGTCAGGAAACAATGAGCAGTTCTTC. Protein: CASSLESGNNEQFF.

This clonotype was counted many times. The chain joins TRBV10-3 to TRBJ2-7; a possible D gene is TRBD1 (5 bases). Per germline, CDR1 ENHRY and CDR2 SYGVKD. V gave up 6 bases and J gave up 1 base, with 10 bases separating them. The CDR3 is 13 amino acids. Here the CDR3 reads CAIRSQASYEQYV. In DNA, the CDR3 is TGTGCCATCAGGTCACAGGCTTCCTACGAGCAGTACGTC.

This chain connects TRBV5-5 to TRBJ2-2; D remains unclear. In germline, CDR1 is SGHKS, CDR2 YYEKEE (reference sequence). This CDR3 is built from 13 residues. Between the trimmed V and J ends, which lost 7 bases and 4 bases, there was a span of 11 bases. The CDR3 region is CASFVSVTGELFF. The CDR3 nucleotides are TGTGCCAGCTTCGTTTCGGTCACCGGGGAGCTGTTTTTT.

This clonotype has ten or more counts. The chain recombines TRBV20-1 with TRBJ2-7, with D possibly being TRBD1 (6 bases). This CDR3 has 11 residues. In germline, CDR1 is DFQATT, CDR2 SNEGSKA (reference sequence). V was trimmed by 0 bases and J by 9 bases, leaving 9 bases between them. CDR3 sequence: CSARDTTGQYV. For the CDR3, the DNA is TGCAGTGCTAGAGATACGACAGGGCAGTACGTC.

At least ten counts were recorded for this clonotype. The CDR3 here is CSARTRPGTSTDTQYF. DNA of the CDR3: TGCAGTGCTCGGACCAGGCCTGGGACTAGCACAGATACGCAGTATTTT. The chain joins TRBV20-1 to TRBJ2-3; possibly TRBD2 for D (6 bases). Germline V gives CDR1 DFQATT, CDR2 SNEGSKA (reference sequence). The V gene lost 5 bases and the J gene lost 0 bases, with 18 bases spanning the gap. The CDR3 sequence is 16 residues long.

Concerning this clonotype itself: A read error is likely, as this CDR3 ends without the conserved phenylalanine or tryptophan. This chain joins TRBV20-1 and TRBJ1-2; TRBD1 aligns across 7 bases. Per the germline V gene, CDR1 is DFQATT and CDR2 is SNEGSKA (reference sequence). The CDR3 runs 13 residues. V gave up 7 bases and J gave up 3 bases; unmatched junction bases: 8. The CDR3 loop is CSGATGYDYGYTL. CDR3 in DNA: TGCAGTGGGGCGACAGGGTACGACTATGGCTACACCCTC.

This clonotype was detected many times. The chain couples TRBV12-3 or TRBV12-4 to TRBJ2-7; D perhaps matches TRBD1 (6 bases). V lost 6 bases, J lost 4 bases, and 19 bases lay in between. There are 15 residues in the CDR3. The CDR3 sequence is CASSYIKGVKYEQYF. CDR3 in DNA: TGTGCCAGCAGCTATATCAAGGGGGTCAAATACGAGCAGTACTTC.

This clonotype was recorded at least ten times. This rearrangement joins TRBV3-1 to TRBJ2-1; the match to TRBD2 covers 9 bases. Unmatched junction bases numbered 8, after V lost 0 bases and J lost 8 bases. Germline-derived CDR1 and CDR2 are LGHDT and YNNKEL (reference sequence). The CDR3 totals 16 residues. The CDR3 is CASSQDKLAGRDEQFF. The CDR3 nucleotides read TGTGCCAGCAGCCAAGATAAGCTAGCGGGGCGGGATGAGCAGTTCTTC.

This clonotype was detected many times. This rearrangement joins TRBV7-9 to TRBJ1-2; D remains unclear. CDR1 and CDR2 from the germline V gene are SEHNR and FQNEAQ (reference sequence). Between the trimmed V and J ends, which lost 8 bases and 0 bases, there was a span of 16 bases. The CDR3 extends over 15 amino acids. The CDR3 protein is CASAAFSAANYGYTF. Here the CDR3 DNA reads TGTGCCAGCGCCGCCTTCTCCGCGGCTAACTATGGCTACACCTTC.

This clonotype was detected many times. The rearrangement uses TRBV5-1 and TRBJ2-1, with 9 positions matching TRBD1. Germline V gene lookup returns CDR1 SGHRS and CDR2 YFSETQ. CDR3 length: 15 residues. V lost 7 bases, J lost 1 base, and 6 bases stayed unmatched. The CDR3 protein is CASSTGGVSYNEQFF. The CDR3 DNA reads TGCGCCAGCTCAACAGGGGGCGTTTCCTACAATGAGCAGTTCTTC. The entire variable domain, with the rest obtained from reference TRBV5-1 and TRBJ2-1, is as follows: KAGVTQTPRYLIKTRGQQVTLSCSPISGHRSVSWYQQTPGQGLQFLFEYFSETQRNKGNFPGRFSGRQFSNSRSEMNVSTLELGDSALYLCASSTGGVSYNEQFFGPGTRLTVL.